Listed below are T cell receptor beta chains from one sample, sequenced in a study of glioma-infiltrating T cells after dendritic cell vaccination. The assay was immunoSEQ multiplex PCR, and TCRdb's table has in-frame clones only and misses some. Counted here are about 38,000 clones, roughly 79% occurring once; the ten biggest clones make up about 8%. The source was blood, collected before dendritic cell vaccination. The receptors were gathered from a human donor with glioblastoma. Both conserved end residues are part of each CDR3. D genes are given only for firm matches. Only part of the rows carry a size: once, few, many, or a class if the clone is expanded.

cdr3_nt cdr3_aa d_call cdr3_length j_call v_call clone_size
TGTGCCAGCAGTAGGACAGGGGGCGGCGAGCAGTACTTC CASSRTGGGEQYF TRBD1 13 TRBJ2-7 TRBV6-5 NA
TGCGCCAGCAGCCAAGACCCAGGGGCGGGCTACGAGCAGTACTTC CASSQDPGAGYEQYF NA 15 TRBJ2-7 TRBV4-1 NA
TGTGCCACCAGCAGAGGGGCTGTTCAAAGAAGGGGCTACACCTTC CATSRGAVQRRGYTF NA 15 TRBJ1-2 TRBV15 NA
TGCGCCAGCAGCTTTACGGTCTCCTACGAGCAGTACTTC CASSFTVSYEQYF NA 13 TRBJ2-7 TRBV5-1 few
TGTGCCAGCAGTTACAGGGCCGGCGGGGGCGTTGACGAGCAGTACTTC CASSYRAGGGVDEQYF NA 16 TRBJ2-7 TRBV6-5 NA
TGCGCCAGCTCCCAGGTTCCAAGCAACACAGATACGCAGTATTTT CASSQVPSNTDTQYF NA 15 TRBJ2-3 TRBV5-1 NA
TGTGCCAGCAGCCAACCGGGACACCGAAATGAAAAACTGTTTTTT CASSQPGHRNEKLFF NA 15 TRBJ1-4 TRBV4-2 once
TGTGCTAGTGGTGGGACAGGGGGAAGAGAAAGCTCTGGAAACACCATATATTTT CASGGTGGRESSGNTIYF TRBD1 18 TRBJ1-3 TRBV12-5 NA
TGCAGCTCTCGGGGGGGGGCTTTTAACTATGGCTACACCTTC CSSRGGAFNYGYTF NA 14 TRBJ1-2 TRBV29-1 NA
TGTGCCGGGGGGGACGGACCCTACGAGCAGTACTTC CAGGDGPYEQYF TRBD2 12 TRBJ2-7 TRBV6-1 NA
TGTGCCAGCAAAGAGGGTGGCAATTCCCCCCTCCACTTT CASKEGGNSPLHF NA 13 TRBJ1-6 TRBV11-1 NA
TGTGCCAGCAGCTTTGGCGGGGGGACCGGGACAGATACGCAGTATTTT CASSFGGGTGTDTQYF TRBD2 16 TRBJ2-3 TRBV7-3 NA
TGTGCCAGCAGCTTGTGGCGGACAGCTAGCAATCAGCCCCAGCATTTT CASSLWRTASNQPQHF NA 16 TRBJ1-5 TRBV5-6 NA
TGTGCCAGCAGTTGGTCCGGGGAAGATGGCTACACCTTC CASSWSGEDGYTF NA 13 TRBJ1-2 TRBV2 NA
TGTGCCAGCAGTCGACCGGGACAGGGCTCCTACGAGCAGTACTTC CASSRPGQGSYEQYF TRBD1 15 TRBJ2-7 TRBV28 NA
TGTGCCAGCAGTGATAGGGAGGGATCTGGAAACACCATATATTTT CASSDREGSGNTIYF NA 15 TRBJ1-3 TRBV25-1 NA
TGTGCCAGCAGCTTAGCATCAGGGATCGCTGAAGCTTTCTTT CASSLASGIAEAFF NA 14 TRBJ1-1 TRBV7-9 NA
TGTGCCAGCAGTTACTCCGATCCGGACAGGGGATACGAGCAGTACTTC CASSYSDPDRGYEQYF TRBD1 16 TRBJ2-7 TRBV6-5 NA
TGTGCCAGCAGTGGGTCGTCTGGTACGGGTTATAATTCACCCCTCCACTTT CASSGSSGTGYNSPLHF NA 17 TRBJ1-6 TRBV6-1 few
TGTGCCAGCTCAACCGGGACAGGCGCCCAAGAGACCCAGTACTTC CASSTGTGAQETQYF TRBD1 15 TRBJ2-5 TRBV18 NA
TGTGCCAGCAGTGGTAGCGGGGGGGCTGAGACCCAGTACTTC CASSGSGGAETQYF TRBD2 14 TRBJ2-5 TRBV6-5 NA
TGTGCCAGCAGTCAATCGACAGAAAACAATGAGCAGTTCTTC CASSQSTENNEQFF NA 14 TRBJ2-1 TRBV2 NA
TGTGCCGGCTCCGTGGACAGGGAATACCCTTTTACCTACGAGCAGTACTTC CAGSVDREYPFTYEQYF TRBD1 17 TRBJ2-7 TRBV30 NA
TGTGCCAGCAGAGCCTCTAACTATGGCTACACCTTC CASRASNYGYTF NA 12 TRBJ1-2 TRBV6-5 NA
TGTGCCAGCAGCTTCGGGACAGTCATCACAGATACGCAGTATTTT CASSFGTVITDTQYF TRBD1 15 TRBJ2-3 TRBV7-9 NA
TGCAGCCGGCGGGGCAGTTTCATCGAGCAGTACTTC CSRRGSFIEQYF NA 12 TRBJ2-7 TRBV29-1 NA
TGCGCCAGCAGCTTGTCGACAGGGATTAATCAGCCCCAGCATTTT CASSLSTGINQPQHF TRBD1 15 TRBJ1-5 TRBV5-1 NA
TGTGCCAGTAGTATAGGGTTGAGGGGGCCTATCGACGAGCAGTACTTC CASSIGLRGPIDEQYF TRBD1 16 TRBJ2-7 TRBV19 NA
TGTGCCAGCAGCTTGGTCGCTAGCGGGGGGGTATTTAATGAGCAGTTCTTC CASSLVASGGVFNEQFF TRBD2 17 TRBJ2-1 TRBV5-6 NA
TGTGCCAGCAGTGGACTAACCGGCTATGGCTACACCTTC CASSGLTGYGYTF NA 13 TRBJ1-2 TRBV28 NA
TGCGCCAGCAGCTGGCGGGGGGAGAGAGAGACCCAGTACTTC CASSWRGERETQYF TRBD2 14 TRBJ2-5 TRBV5-1 NA
TGTGCCAGCAGTTTAAGGCAGGGCGGCACCGGGGAGCTGTTTTTT CASSLRQGGTGELFF NA 15 TRBJ2-2 TRBV27 NA
TGTGCCAGCAGTTCTCCCCCCACAGGGATGAACACTGAAGCTTTCTTT CASSSPPTGMNTEAFF NA 16 TRBJ1-1 TRBV6-5 few
TGTGCCAGCAGTGAATTCGGGACAGGGGGCTACGAGCAGTACTTC CASSEFGTGGYEQYF TRBD1 15 TRBJ2-7 TRBV25-1 NA
TGTGCCACCGCTGGGGACAGAGAGTTGAACACTGAAGCTTTCTTT CATAGDRELNTEAFF TRBD1 15 TRBJ1-1 TRBV10-3 NA
TGTGCCAGCAGCGGCGGGAGCACCGGGGGAAACACCATATATTTT CASSGGSTGGNTIYF NA 15 TRBJ1-3 TRBV11-1 NA
TGTGCCAGCAGCTTGGGGACAGGAAGCTATGGCTACACCTTC CASSLGTGSYGYTF TRBD1 14 TRBJ1-2 TRBV5-6 NA
TGTGCCAGCAGTTTACACAGGAATCAGCCCCAGCATTTT CASSLHRNQPQHF NA 13 TRBJ1-5 TRBV27 NA
TGTGCCAGCAGTTACTCGCGCAGGGAGGGTCAGCCCCAGCATTTT CASSYSRREGQPQHF NA 15 TRBJ1-5 TRBV6-6 once
TGCGCCAGCAGCCAAGAGGAGCGGGGGGTTTTCGAGCAGTACTTC CASSQEERGVFEQYF TRBD2 15 TRBJ2-7 TRBV4-1 NA
TGCGCCAGCAGCCAAGGGGCCTGGAACACTGAAGCTTTCTTT CASSQGAWNTEAFF NA 14 TRBJ1-1 TRBV4-3 NA
TGTGCCAGTAGTATTTTTTCCGAGGGATCTGAAGCTTTCTTT CASSIFSEGSEAFF NA 14 TRBJ1-1 TRBV19 NA
TGTGCCAGCCGCGGGGGGGCCGTGGACAATGAGCAGTTCTTC CASRGGAVDNEQFF TRBD2 14 TRBJ2-1 TRBV11-3 NA
TGTGCCAGCAGTTACTCCCTCTTGTTGACTAGCGCTGAAGCTTTCTTT CASSYSLLLTSAEAFF NA 16 TRBJ1-1 TRBV6-5 NA
TGTGCCACCAGCAGAGAGAGGGGGGGGCGGGAGACCCAGTACTTC CATSRERGGRETQYF NA 15 TRBJ2-5 TRBV15 NA
TGTGCCAGCACCGGAGGGACTAGGGCCACCGGGGAGCTGTTTTTT CASTGGTRATGELFF TRBD2 15 TRBJ2-2 TRBV2 NA
TGTGCCAGCAGTTACTCGAATTGGGAGAGAGACTACGAGCAGTACTTC CASSYSNWERDYEQYF NA 16 TRBJ2-7 TRBV6-5 NA
TGCGCCAGCAGCCACATAGCGGGGTTCACAGATACGCAGTATTTT CASSHIAGFTDTQYF TRBD2 15 TRBJ2-3 TRBV4-3 NA
TGTGCCAGCAGTTTTCTAGTAGGACAGGGAGACTATGGCTACACCTTC CASSFLVGQGDYGYTF TRBD1 16 TRBJ1-2 TRBV6-5 NA
TGTGCCAGTAGTATCGAACTGAGCAGGGGAAAAGGAAACGAGCAGTACTTC CASSIELSRGKGNEQYF NA 17 TRBJ2-7 TRBV19 few
TGCAGCGTTGAAGGGGAGGGAGGTTCGGCTTTCTTT CSVEGEGGSAFF NA 12 TRBJ1-1 TRBV29-1 NA
TGTGCCAGCAGTGAACCGCGCTTGATAGCCCCGGAGCAGTACTTC CASSEPRLIAPEQYF NA 15 TRBJ2-7 TRBV6-1 few
TGCGCCAGCAGCTTGGAACTTCGGGGGGGTAATGAAAAACTGTTTTTT CASSLELRGGNEKLFF NA 16 TRBJ1-4 TRBV5-1 NA